The 30 T cell receptor beta chains below were found in one sample sequenced in a study of shared clonotypes between healthy human individuals. TCRdb's table, derived via immunoSEQ multiplex PCR, lists solely in-frame clones and lacks some. The repertoire holds 2.3 million or so clones, with over 90% as singletons. Sequences were obtained from naive CD4+ T cells from PBMCs. As for subset: CD45RA+ positively selected. All receptors derive from a man in his late teens or twenties in good health. Some clones in this sample may be carry-over from other donors' samples.

The gene calls are TRBV19 and TRBJ2-5, with TRBD2 identical over 9 bases. The germline gives CDR1 LNHDA, CDR2 SQIVND (reference sequence). Trimming removed 10 bases from V and 0 bases from J; junction bases left unmatched: 15. CDR3 length: 17 amino acids. Here the CDR3 reads CATSAGGSRGYQETQYF. The CDR3 DNA follows: TGTGCCACCAGTGCGGGAGGGTCACGGGGGTACCAAGAGACCCAGTACTTC.

This sequence joins TRBV7-2 and TRBJ1-4; 8 bases align to TRBD1. The germline gives CDR1 SGHTA, CDR2 FQGNSA. V shed 3 bases, J shed 2 bases, and the junction held 5 bases outside the gene matches. The CDR3 totals 16 residues. The DNA of the CDR3 is TGTGCCAGCAGCTTGACAGGGGTTCGGACTAATGAAAAACTGTTTTTT. The encoded protein is CASSLTGVRTNEKLFF.

The rearrangement joins TRBV2 to TRBJ1-5; 7 bases map to TRBD1. The CDR3 runs 15 residues. The germline CDR1 and CDR2 sequences are SNHLY and FYNNEI. After removal of 2 bases from V and 6 bases from J, the junction contained 7 bases not matched to a gene. Here the CDR3 DNA reads TGTGCCAGCAGTGAAAGTCTGGCAGGGGGTCAGCCCCAGCATTTT. It is translated as CASSESLAGGQPQHF.

V is TRBV11-3 and J is TRBJ2-7, with D unresolved. The length of the CDR3 is 15 residues. Germline V gives CDR1 SGHNT, CDR2 YENEEA. Trimming took off 1 base at V and 2 bases at J, with 12 bases between the two ends. The CDR3 region is CASSLGLASTYEQYF. As DNA, the CDR3 is TGTGCCAGCAGCTTAGGTCTGGCTTCTACCTACGAGCAGTACTTC.

This chain joins TRBV27 and TRBJ2-7, with 11 bases identical to TRBD2. Germline V CDR1 and CDR2: MNHEY, SMNVEV (reference sequence). V was pared by 6 bases and J by 0 bases, with 10 bases of the junction left unmatched. This CDR3 has 17 amino acids. The CDR3 protein is CASSRRTSGYSSYEQYF. The CDR3 DNA sequence: TGTGCCAGCAGCCGCCGGACTAGCGGGTATAGCTCCTACGAGCAGTACTTC.

The rearrangement joins TRBV7-9 to TRBJ2-6; TRBD1 matches at 7 bases. V was clipped by 3 bases and J by 6 bases; unmatched bases: 2. Germline-derived CDR1 and CDR2 are SEHNR and FQNEAQ (reference sequence). There are 14 residues in the CDR3. CDR3 in amino acids: CASSLTGSANVLTF. CDR3 nucleotides: TGTGCCAGCAGCTTGACAGGGTCGGCCAACGTCCTGACTTTC.

This chain links TRBV7-8 with TRBJ2-3, with TRBD1 matching over 9 bases. Germline CDR1 SGHVS, CDR2 FQNEAQ. The trim removed 10 bases at V and 2 bases at J, leaving 7 bases unmatched. The CDR3 contains 14 residues. CDR3 region: CATSDRGDTDTQYF. Here the CDR3 DNA reads TGTGCCACCTCAGACAGGGGGGACACAGATACGCAGTATTTT.

J is TRBJ1-2 and V is TRBV6-5; weak D call: TRBD1 (6 bases). The V end was cut by 0 bases, the J end by 7 bases, with 15 bases between. Germline assignment: CDR1 MNHEY and CDR2 SVGAGI. The CDR3 is made up of 15 amino acids. The CDR3 DNA reads as TGTGCCAGCAGTTACTCGCTCGGGACACACGGTGGCTACACCTTC. Encoded protein: CASSYSLGTHGGYTF.

V usage is TRBV11-3 and J usage is TRBJ2-1; D not resolved. The CDR3 is 13 residues long. Germline CDR1 reads SGHNT; CDR2 reads YENEEA. V dropped 4 bases and J dropped 5 bases, with 9 bases sitting between them. In DNA, the CDR3 is TGTGCCAGCAGCTCCAGTAGCCACAATGAGCAGTTCTTC. This translates into CASSSSSHNEQFF.

Points on this clone: The same CDR3 arises from other DNA sequences in this sample as well. CDR3 DNA: TGCGCCAGCAGCTTAGGGACTAGCGGTACCTACGAGCAGTACTTC. It encodes CASSLGTSGTYEQYF. The V call is TRBV5-1, the J call TRBJ2-7; 11 bases agree with TRBD2. The CDR3 sequence is 15 residues long. J was trimmed by 2 bases and V by 2 bases; bases with no gene match: 3. Germline assignment: CDR1 SGHRS and CDR2 YFSETQ. Drawing the rest from reference TRBV5-1 and TRBJ2-7, the complete variable domain is KAGVTQTPRYLIKTRGQQVTLSCSPISGHRSVSWYQQTPGQGLQFLFEYFSETQRNKGNFPGRFSGRQFSNSRSEMNVSTLELGDSALYLCASSLGTSGTYEQYFGPGTRLTVT.

This sequence joins TRBV2 and TRBJ1-3, with D tentatively TRBD1 (6 bases). Germline CDR1 SNHLY, CDR2 FYNNEI. The germline V and J ends were trimmed by 6 bases and 3 bases, with 18 bases remaining between them. The CDR3 consists of 16 residues. CDR3 loop: CASSGGLGSGGNTIYF. DNA of the CDR3: TGTGCCAGCAGCGGGGGGCTAGGGAGCGGTGGAAACACCATATATTTT.

This rearrangement joins TRBV18 to TRBJ2-1; 8 bases line up with TRBD2. CDR1 KGHSH and CDR2 LQKENI come from the germline V gene. Trimming cost V 3 bases and J 15 bases; bases outside gene matches: 7. The CDR3 has 12 amino acids. The CDR3 spells CASSPPGTSPFF. The CDR3 DNA follows: TGTGCCAGCTCACCCCCCGGGACTAGTCCGTTCTTC.

The rearrangement uses TRBV19 and TRBJ1-2; maybe TRBD1 (5 bases). V was cut by 10 bases and J by 2 bases, with 11 bases left in between. The CDR3 length is 12 residues. Germline-derived CDR1 and CDR2 are LNHDA and SQIVND (reference sequence). CDR3 DNA sequence: TGTGCCACCTCCCGACAGAACTATGGCTACACCTTC. Its translation is CATSRQNYGYTF.

The V and J genes are TRBV9 and TRBJ1-2; 7 positions match TRBD1. V lost 0 bases, J lost 7 bases, and 6 bases stayed unmatched. The CDR3 is 14 residues long. Germline-derived CDR1 and CDR2 are SGDLS and YYNGEE. CDR3: CASSVGGGAGGYTF. CDR3 coding DNA: TGTGCCAGCAGCGTAGGAGGGGGCGCGGGTGGCTACACCTTC.

This chain uses TRBV4-1 with TRBJ2-1; 14 bases are shared with TRBD2. CDR3 length: 19 amino acids. CDR1 MGHRA and CDR2 YSYEKL come from the germline V gene. J was trimmed by 2 bases and V by 1 base; bases with no gene match: 7. CDR3 in amino acids: CASSQGLAGGPTPYNEQFF. The CDR3 DNA reads as TGCGCCAGCAGCCAAGGACTAGCGGGAGGGCCGACTCCCTACAATGAGCAGTTCTTC.

This chain connects TRBV5-1 to TRBJ2-5, with D possibly being TRBD1 or TRBD2 (5 bases each). Between the trimmed V and J ends, which lost 0 bases and 1 base, there was a span of 13 bases. Germline CDR1 is SGHRS and CDR2 is YFSETQ. This CDR3 has 16 residues. The CDR3, as DNA: TGCGCCAGCAGCTTGGCTGGGGGTGGCCTCCAAGAGACCCAGTACTTC. Its protein is CASSLAGGGLQETQYF. The variable domain in full, with the rest retrieved from reference TRBV5-1 and TRBJ2-5, is KAGVTQTPRYLIKTRGQQVTLSCSPISGHRSVSWYQQTPGQGLQFLFEYFSETQRNKGNFPGRFSGRQFSNSRSEMNVSTLELGDSALYLCASSLAGGGLQETQYFGPGTRLLVL.

This clone appeared a single time. The genes are TRBV18 and TRBJ1-4; 9 bases are a match to TRBD1. This CDR3 has 16 residues. With V trimmed by 5 bases and J by 8 bases, 12 bases remained unmatched. The germline V gene has CDR1 KGHSH and CDR2 LQKENI. The chain's CDR3 is CASSTYRDRVKEKLFF. CDR3 DNA: TGTGCCAGCTCAACCTACCGGGACAGGGTGAAAGAAAAACTGTTTTTT.

The gene calls are TRBV19 and TRBJ1-5, with D uncertain. Germline V gene sequence: CDR1 LNHDA, CDR2 SQIVND (reference sequence). This CDR3 has 15 amino acids. The V and J ends lost 2 bases and 4 bases respectively, with 12 bases between them. This chain's CDR3 is CASSISQLVNQPQHF. The CDR3, as DNA: TGTGCCAGTAGTATATCGCAGTTAGTGAATCAGCCCCAGCATTTT. Full variable domain (remainder filled in from reference TRBV19 and TRBJ1-5): DGGITQSPKYLFRKEGQNVTLSCEQNLNHDAMYWYRQDPGQGLRLIYYSQIVNDFQKGDIAEGYSVSREKKESFPLTVTSAQKNPTAFYLCASSISQLVNQPQHFGDGTRLSIL.

The gene calls are TRBV5-1 and TRBJ2-2; D ambiguous. Trimming removed 1 base at V and 4 bases at J, with 8 bases between. Germline-derived CDR1 and CDR2 are SGHRS and YFSETQ. The CDR3 spans 14 residues. Written as DNA, the CDR3 is TGCGCCAGCAGCTTGCTTCAGTTCACCGGGGAGCTGTTTTTT. Amino acids: CASSLLQFTGELFF.

V and J are TRBV2 and TRBJ1-2; D ambiguous. The CDR3 has 13 amino acids. Germline V CDR1 and CDR2: SNHLY, FYNNEI. The V end lost 6 bases, the J end lost 3 bases, and 11 bases lay between the germline ends. CDR3 coding DNA: TGTGCCAGCAGCACGACACCCGACTATGGCTACACCTTC. Protein: CASSTTPDYGYTF.

The chain carries TRBV4-1 and TRBJ2-1, with unresolved D. This CDR3 has 16 residues. Germline V gene data show CDR1 as MGHRA and CDR2 as YSYEKL. Trimming shortened V by 0 bases and J by 9 bases, and 18 bases separated the two germline ends. This CDR3 reads CASSQDIRVGLGEQFF. The DNA of the CDR3 is TGCGCCAGCAGCCAAGATATAAGGGTCGGGCTCGGTGAGCAGTTCTTC.

The chain carries TRBV14 and TRBJ2-4; 7 bases match TRBD2. J gave up 8 bases and V 0 bases, and 4 bases lay outside the gene matches. The CDR3 has 14 amino acids. CDR1 is SGHDN and CDR2 is FVKESK in the germline V gene. The CDR3 region is CASSQDWGGDIQYF. CDR3 in DNA: TGTGCCAGCAGCCAAGATTGGGGGGGAGACATTCAGTACTTC.

This CDR3 reads CASSDTTGLQETQYF. In nucleotides, the CDR3 is TGTGCCAGCAGTGATACTACAGGTTTACAAGAGACCCAGTACTTC. The chain combines TRBV25-1 with TRBJ2-5, with D tentatively TRBD1 (5 bases). The germline gives CDR1 MGHDK, CDR2 SYGVNS. V was pared by 3 bases and J by 2 bases, with 13 bases between. The CDR3 length is 15 residues.

V is TRBV27 and J is TRBJ2-2; weak D call: TRBD2 (6 bases). V gave up 6 bases and J gave up 5 bases, with 16 bases separating them. Germline assignment: CDR1 MNHEY and CDR2 SMNVEV (reference sequence). CDR3 size: 15 residues. The CDR3 DNA is TGTGCCAGCAGCCCCCTGGCGGGGAGTACCGGGGAGCTGTTTTTT. Translating gives CASSPLAGSTGELFF.

This clone occurred a few times. The chain combines TRBV29-1 with TRBJ1-1, with 7 bases that match TRBD1. With V trimmed by 4 bases and J by 5 bases, 16 bases remained unmatched. CDR3 length equals 16 residues. Looked up from germline, CDR1 is SQVTM and CDR2 is ANQGSEA. CDR3 nucleotides: TGCAGCGTTGTAGGGGCAGGGGGTCCCAAAGGGACTGAAGCTTTCTTT. Its protein product is CSVVGAGGPKGTEAFF.

This chain links TRBV18 with TRBJ1-5; D may be TRBD1 (5 bases). This CDR3 is 15 amino acids long. CDR1 is KGHSH and CDR2 is LQKENI in the germline V gene. V shed 0 bases and J shed 9 bases, with 15 bases lying between them. The CDR3 protein is CASSPPSSQGGPQHF. The CDR3, as DNA: TGTGCCAGCTCACCACCGAGCAGCCAGGGAGGGCCCCAGCATTTT.

This rearrangement joins TRBV15 to TRBJ1-5; 8 bases fit TRBD1. The germline CDR1 and CDR2 sequences are LNHNV and YYDKDF (reference sequence). The CDR3 is 15 residues long. Trimming took 5 bases from V and 4 from J; bases not matched to a gene: 7. The CDR3 loop is CATSGKTGANQPQHF. CDR3 DNA sequence: TGTGCCACCAGCGGGAAGACAGGGGCGAATCAGCCCCAGCATTTT.

This sequence joins TRBV15 and TRBJ2-7; D gene uncertain. Germline CDR1 reads LNHNV; CDR2 reads YYDKDF (reference sequence). The V end lost 0 bases, the J end lost 4 bases, and 7 bases lay between the germline ends. The CDR3 contains 13 residues. For the CDR3, the DNA is TGTGCCACCAGCAGAGATGCAGCTTACGAGCAGTACTTC. As protein: CATSRDAAYEQYF.

The chain recombines TRBV27 with TRBJ2-3, with a weak D call TRBD1 (6 bases). The CDR3 is 13 amino acids. Germline CDR1 MNHEY, CDR2 SMNVEV (reference sequence). Trimming left V 6 bases short and J 4 bases short, with 11 bases between. CDR3 coding DNA: TGTGCCAGCAGACCACAGGGTCCAGATACGCAGTATTTT. This gives the protein CASRPQGPDTQYF.

V and J are TRBV28 and TRBJ2-5; TRBD1 matches 7 bases. The closer fit of TRBJ2-7 to the DNA end suggests the J call may be wrong. From germline, CDR1 is MDHEN and CDR2 SYDVKM. The CDR3 sequence is 15 residues long. The CDR3 spells CASTPPDRTLYEQYF. CDR3 nucleotides: TGTGCCAGCACTCCTCCGGACAGGACCCTCTACGAGCAGTACTTC.